This T cell receptor beta chain derives from a study of human T cells and chemical hapten exposure. In the study overall: Affected patients, primarily female, had alopecia areata, totalis or universalis.

Findings and caveats of the study: PT1 expanded TCR counts and patch test score were linked, and their correlation was positive. Expanded TCR sets contained significantly more large CDR3 similarity clusters than controls.

Sample time point: patch test 1, 2 weeks after DPC sensitization. Treatment of the sample: therapeutic diphenylcyclopropenone sensitization with weekly scalp DPC. TCRdb redid the calling of the RACE reads with MiXCR, one entry per CDR3 protein. Found here are around 100,000 distinct CDR3 sequences, 11% of them singletons; the top ten hold approximately 4%. This clonotype came up a few times. Its antigen is as yet unknown. V was shortened by 4 bases and J by 5 bases, with 13 bases between the two germline ends. This CDR3 has 14 amino acids. Germline V gene lookup returns CDR1 SGHRS and CDR2 YFSETQ. J is TRBJ2-1 and V is TRBV5-1; D tentatively fits TRBD1 or TRBD2 (5 bases each). The source material was whole blood, sampled in connection with sensitization to the hapten diphenylcyclopropenone (DPC). The sequence derives from a woman between 40 and 50 years old with alopecia areata. Some clones in this sample may be carry-over from other donors' samples. CDR3: CASSISGTNNEQFF. The CDR3 DNA reads TGCGCCAGCAGCATATCCGGGACCAACAATGAGCAGTTCTTC.